Described below is a single TCR beta chain sequence and its context. These data belong to a study of blood T cell repertoires in COVID-19. The wider study: The United States, Italy and Spain provided the acute and convalescent COVID-19 samples.

Clones were read by immunoSEQ multiplex PCR, and TCRdb kept only the in-frame ones, dropping some. The table lists approximately 97,000 clones, around 84% of them singletons. Trimming took off 5 bases at V and 5 bases at J, with 9 bases between the two ends. The CDR3 extends over 12 amino acids. Germline lookup yields CDR1 SGHTA and CDR2 FQGNSA. This receptor was identified in a man older than 75 with acute or convalescent COVID-19. Source material: peripheral blood. The chain joins TRBV7-2 to TRBJ2-5; D is unclear. The CDR3 nucleotides read TGTGCCAGCAGCCGAGACATGGAGACCCAGTACTTC. This sequence encodes CASSRDMETQYF. The full variable domain, its missing parts supplied by reference TRBV7-2 and TRBJ2-5, is GAGVSQSPSNKVTEKGKDVELRCDPISGHTALYWYRQSLGQGLEFLIYFQGNSAPDKSGLPSDRFSAERTGGSVSTLTIQRTQQEDSAVYLCASSRDMETQYFGPGTRLLVL.